These 5 T cell receptor beta chains came from one sample sequenced in a study of blood T cell repertoires in COVID-19. The table came from immunoSEQ multiplex PCR; TCRdb's copy has only in-frame clones and leaves some out. Counted here are about 190,000 clones, 70% to 90% occurring once; the ten biggest clones make up 4.5% to 5.5%. The sequencing sample was made of peripheral blood. These receptors came from a woman aged 70-85 years with active or convalescent COVID-19.

The rearrangement joins TRBV3-1 (or the pseudogene TRBV3-2) to TRBJ1-2; 7 nucleotides align to TRBD1. Per the germline V gene, CDR1 is LGHDT and CDR2 is YNNKEL (reference sequence). The J segment lost 7 bases and the V segment lost 1 base, leaving 6 bases of the junction unmatched. The CDR3 extends over 14 amino acids. The CDR3 loop is CASSQGRTGRGYTF. The CDR3 DNA sequence: TGTGCCAGCAGCCAAGGCCGGACAGGCCGTGGCTACACCTTC.

This clone was counted a single time. The rearrangement links TRBV5-1 to TRBJ2-7, with D tentatively TRBD2 (6 bases). This CDR3 is 15 amino acids long. Germline assignment: CDR1 SGHRS and CDR2 YFSETQ. The ends were cut back, 4 bases at V and 3 bases at J, with 17 bases in the middle. CDR3 nucleotide sequence: TGCGCCAGCAGCCAGGACGGGGGAGTAGGCTACGAGCAGTACTTC. Protein sequence: CASSQDGGVGYEQYF.

The chain is built from TRBV2 and TRBJ1-2, with D tentatively TRBD1 (6 bases). Germline lookup yields CDR1 SNHLY and CDR2 FYNNEI. The CDR3 is 13 residues long. V dropped 8 bases and J dropped 4 bases, with 14 bases sitting between them. This CDR3 is CASLQGTRYGYTF. The CDR3 nucleotides are TGTGCCAGCCTCCAGGGGACACGCTATGGCTACACCTTC.

In its sample, this clone was seen once. This chain connects TRBV27 to TRBJ2-7, with TRBD1 matching over 9 bases. Losses at the gene ends were 6 bases for V and 4 bases for J; bases not matched to a gene: 10. Germline lookup yields CDR1 MNHEY and CDR2 SMNVEV (reference sequence). CDR3 length: 15 residues. The CDR3 coding sequence is TGTGCCAGCAGCCTCTCCGGGACAGGGACTTACGAGCAGTACTTC. Translated, it gives CASSLSGTGTYEQYF.

This clone was counted between two and nine times. J is TRBJ1-5 and V is TRBV15, with D maybe TRBD1 (5 bases). This CDR3 has 16 amino acids. Germline CDR1 LNHNV, CDR2 YYDKDF (reference sequence). Trimming pared 0 bases from V and 9 bases from J, leaving 18 bases between. The chain's CDR3 is CATSRDAAGSIMPQHF. In nucleotides, the CDR3 is TGTGCCACCAGCAGAGATGCGGCAGGGTCAATCATGCCCCAGCATTTT.